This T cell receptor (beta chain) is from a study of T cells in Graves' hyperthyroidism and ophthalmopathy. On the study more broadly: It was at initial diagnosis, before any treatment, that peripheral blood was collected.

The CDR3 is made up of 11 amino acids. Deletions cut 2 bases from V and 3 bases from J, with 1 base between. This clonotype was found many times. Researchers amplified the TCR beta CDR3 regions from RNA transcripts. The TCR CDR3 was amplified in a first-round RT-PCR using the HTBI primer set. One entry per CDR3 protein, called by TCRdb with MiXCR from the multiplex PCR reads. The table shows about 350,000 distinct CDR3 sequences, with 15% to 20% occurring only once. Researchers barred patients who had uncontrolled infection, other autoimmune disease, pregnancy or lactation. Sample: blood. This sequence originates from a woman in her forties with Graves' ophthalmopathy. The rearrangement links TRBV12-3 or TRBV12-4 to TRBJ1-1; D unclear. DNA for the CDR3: TGTGCCAGCAGTTTACACACTGAAGCTTTCTTT. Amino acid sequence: CASSLHTEAFF.